The present entry profiles one TCR beta chain with its context. Its antigen is currently unknown. Both 60 Vbeta primers and 13 Jbeta primers went into the PCR. Repertoires were generated with immunoSEQ multiplex PCR, while TCRdb's copy carries only in-frame clones and drops some. The sample yields roughly 120,000 clones, roughly four fifths seen once. CDR3 size: 15 residues. Germline V gene lookup returns CDR1 LNHDA and CDR2 SQIVND (reference sequence). J was trimmed by 8 bases and V by 3 bases; bases with no gene match: 7. The record originates from a study of cytomegalovirus exposure and HLA in healthy donors. General study findings and limits: Rarity marked most TCR sequences, yet some public TCRs occurred in many donors.

The sequence came from a man in his thirties or forties in good health and CMV-seropositive. Sequences were obtained from PBMCs. This chain links TRBV19 with TRBJ2-1, with 10 bases aligning to TRBD2. The chain's CDR3 is CASSIGIAGGDEQFF. Written as DNA, the CDR3 is TGTGCCAGTAGTATTGGTATAGCGGGGGGAGATGAGCAGTTCTTC.